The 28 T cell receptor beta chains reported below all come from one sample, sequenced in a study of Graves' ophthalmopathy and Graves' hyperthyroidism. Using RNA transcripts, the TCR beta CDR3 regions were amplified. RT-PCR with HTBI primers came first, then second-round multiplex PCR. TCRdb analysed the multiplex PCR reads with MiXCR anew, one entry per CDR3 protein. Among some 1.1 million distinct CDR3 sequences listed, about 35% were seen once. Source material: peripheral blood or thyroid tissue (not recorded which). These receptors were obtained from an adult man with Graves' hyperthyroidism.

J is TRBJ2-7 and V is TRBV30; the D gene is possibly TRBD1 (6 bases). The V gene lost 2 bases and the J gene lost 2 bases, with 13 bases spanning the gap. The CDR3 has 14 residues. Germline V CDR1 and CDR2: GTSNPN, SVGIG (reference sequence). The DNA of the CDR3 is TGTGCCTGGAGTCCAGGGACACCAACCTACGAGCAGTACTTC. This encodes CAWSPGTPTYEQYF.

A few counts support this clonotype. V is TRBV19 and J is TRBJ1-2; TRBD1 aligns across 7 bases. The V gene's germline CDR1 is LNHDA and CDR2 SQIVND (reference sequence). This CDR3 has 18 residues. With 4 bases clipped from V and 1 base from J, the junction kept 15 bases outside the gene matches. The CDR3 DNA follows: TGTGCCAGTAGTAAGAAGGTTGGACTGGGACAGCGTAACTATGGCTACACCTTC. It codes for CASSKKVGLGQRNYGYTF.

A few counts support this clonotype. CDR3 coding DNA: TGTGCCAGCAGTAATAACCCCGGGACAGAAGAGACCCAGTACTTC. This gives the protein CASSNNPGTEETQYF. The chain employs TRBV6-5 and TRBJ2-5; 7 bases line up with TRBD1. Germline V gene sequence: CDR1 MNHEY, CDR2 SVGAGI. CDR3 length: 15 amino acids. The junction had 9 bases not matched to a gene; V was cut back by 5 bases and J by 3 bases.

The DNA for the CDR3 is TGCGCCAGCAGTGAGCCGGACACCGAGGGTTATGGCTACACCTTC. Its protein product is CASSEPDTEGYGYTF. This chain joins TRBV10-2 and TRBJ1-2; D might be TRBD1 (5 bases). The CDR3 is 15 residues long. Trimming cost V 2 bases and J 5 bases, with 15 bases left between them. CDR1 and CDR2 from the germline V gene are WSHSY and SAAADI.

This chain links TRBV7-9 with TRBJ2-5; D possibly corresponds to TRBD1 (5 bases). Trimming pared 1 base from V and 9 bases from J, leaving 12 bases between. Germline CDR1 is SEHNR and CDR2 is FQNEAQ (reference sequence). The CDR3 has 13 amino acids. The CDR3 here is CASSLVQSQAQYF. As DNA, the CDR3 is TGTGCCAGCAGCTTAGTGCAATCACAGGCCCAGTACTTC.

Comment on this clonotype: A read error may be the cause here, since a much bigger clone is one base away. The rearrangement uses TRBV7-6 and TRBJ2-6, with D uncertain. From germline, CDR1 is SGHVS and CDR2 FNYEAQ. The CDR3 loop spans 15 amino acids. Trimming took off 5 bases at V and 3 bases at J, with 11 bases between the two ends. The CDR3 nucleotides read TGTGCCAGCAGCCGAGATGGGGTTGGGGCCAACGTCCTGACTTTC. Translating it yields CASSRDGVGANVLTF.

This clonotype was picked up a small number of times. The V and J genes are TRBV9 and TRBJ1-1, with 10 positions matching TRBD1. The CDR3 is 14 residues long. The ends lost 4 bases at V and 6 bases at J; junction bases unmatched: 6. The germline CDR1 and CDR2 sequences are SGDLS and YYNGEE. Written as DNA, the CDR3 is TGTGCCAGCAGCTTACCCGACAGGGGGCCTGAAGCTTTCTTT. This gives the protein CASSLPDRGPEAFF.

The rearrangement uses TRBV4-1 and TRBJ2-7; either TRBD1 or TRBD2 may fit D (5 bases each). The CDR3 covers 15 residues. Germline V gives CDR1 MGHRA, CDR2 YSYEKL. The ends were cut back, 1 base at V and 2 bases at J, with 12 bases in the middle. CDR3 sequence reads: CASSQVGLGAYEQYF. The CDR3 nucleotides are TGCGCCAGCAGCCAAGTAGGACTGGGGGCCTACGAGCAGTACTTC.

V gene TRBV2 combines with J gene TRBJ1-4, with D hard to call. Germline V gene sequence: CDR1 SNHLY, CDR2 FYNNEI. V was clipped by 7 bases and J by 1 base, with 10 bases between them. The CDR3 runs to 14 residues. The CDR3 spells CASIKLRTNEKLFF. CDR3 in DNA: TGTGCCAGCATCAAACTCAGAACTAATGAAAAACTGTTTTTT.

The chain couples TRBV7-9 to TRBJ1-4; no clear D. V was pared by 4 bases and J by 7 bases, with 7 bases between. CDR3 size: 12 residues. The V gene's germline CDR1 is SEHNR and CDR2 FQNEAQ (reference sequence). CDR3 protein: CASSSTVEKLFF. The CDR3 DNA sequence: TGTGCCAGCAGCTCGACGGTTGAAAAACTGTTTTTT. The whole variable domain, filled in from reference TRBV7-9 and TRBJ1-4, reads DTGVSQNPRHKITKRGQNVTFRCDPISEHNRLYWYRQTLGQGPEFLTYFQNEAQLEKSRLLSDRFSAERPKGSFSTLEIQRTEQGDSAMYLCASSSTVEKLFFGSGTQLSVL.

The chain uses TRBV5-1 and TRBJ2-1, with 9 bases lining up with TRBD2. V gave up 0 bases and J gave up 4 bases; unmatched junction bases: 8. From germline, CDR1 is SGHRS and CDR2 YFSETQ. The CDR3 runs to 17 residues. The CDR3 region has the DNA TGCGCCAGCAGCTTGGGCGAAGGCGGGGGGGGTTACAATGAGCAGTTCTTC. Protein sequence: CASSLGEGGGGYNEQFF.

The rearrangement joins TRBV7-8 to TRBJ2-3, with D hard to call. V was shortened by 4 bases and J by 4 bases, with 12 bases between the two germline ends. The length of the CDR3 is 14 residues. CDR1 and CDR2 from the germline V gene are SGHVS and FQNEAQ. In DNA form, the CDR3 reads TGTGCCAGCAGCTGGGCCCAACGGGCAGATACGCAGTATTTT. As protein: CASSWAQRADTQYF.

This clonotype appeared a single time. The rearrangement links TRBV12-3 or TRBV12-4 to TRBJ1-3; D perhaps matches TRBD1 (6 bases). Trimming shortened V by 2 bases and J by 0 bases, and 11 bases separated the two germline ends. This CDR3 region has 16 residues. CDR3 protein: CASSLQGQGSGNTIYF. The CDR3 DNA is TGTGCCAGCAGTTTACAGGGGCAGGGCTCTGGAAACACCATATATTTT.

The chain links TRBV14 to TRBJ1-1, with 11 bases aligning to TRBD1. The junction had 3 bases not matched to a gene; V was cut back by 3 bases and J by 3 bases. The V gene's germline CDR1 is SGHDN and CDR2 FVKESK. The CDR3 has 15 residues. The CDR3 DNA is TGTGCCAGCAGCCATGGGACAGGGGGACACACTGAAGCTTTCTTT. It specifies CASSHGTGGHTEAFF. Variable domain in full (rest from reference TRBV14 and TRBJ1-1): EAGVTQFPSHSVIEKGQTVTLRCDPISGHDNLYWYRRVMGKEIKFLLHFVKESKQDESGMPNNRFLAERTGGTYSTLKVQPAELEDSGVYFCASSHGTGGHTEAFFGQGTRLTVV.

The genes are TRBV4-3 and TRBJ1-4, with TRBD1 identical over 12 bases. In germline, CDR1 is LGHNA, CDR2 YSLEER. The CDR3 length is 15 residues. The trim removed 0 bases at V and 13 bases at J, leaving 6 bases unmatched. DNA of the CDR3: TGCGCCAGCAGCCAAGAGGGGGACAGGGGGCGAAGACTGTTTTTT. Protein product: CASSQEGDRGRRLFF.

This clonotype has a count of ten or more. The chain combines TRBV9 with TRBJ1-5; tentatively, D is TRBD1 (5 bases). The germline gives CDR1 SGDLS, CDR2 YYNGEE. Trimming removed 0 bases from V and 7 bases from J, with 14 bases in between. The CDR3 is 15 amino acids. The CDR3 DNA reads TGTGCCAGCAGCGTAGGGGGAGGGGTACGGCAGCCCCAGCATTTT. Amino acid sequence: CASSVGGGVRQPQHF.

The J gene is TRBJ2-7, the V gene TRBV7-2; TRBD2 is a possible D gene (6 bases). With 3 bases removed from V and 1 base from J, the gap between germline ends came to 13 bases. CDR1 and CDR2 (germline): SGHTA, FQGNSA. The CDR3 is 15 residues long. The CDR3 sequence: CASSFAGPPSYEQYF. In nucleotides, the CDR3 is TGTGCCAGCAGCTTCGCGGGACCGCCATCCTACGAGCAGTACTTC.

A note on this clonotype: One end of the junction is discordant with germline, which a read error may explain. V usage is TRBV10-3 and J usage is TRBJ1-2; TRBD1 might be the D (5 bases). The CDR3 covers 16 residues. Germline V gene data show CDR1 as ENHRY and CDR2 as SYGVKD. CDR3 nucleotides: TGTGCCAGCAGTCCCCAGGGTGGGAGAGCTAACTATGGCTACACCTTC. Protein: CASSPQGGRANYGYTF.

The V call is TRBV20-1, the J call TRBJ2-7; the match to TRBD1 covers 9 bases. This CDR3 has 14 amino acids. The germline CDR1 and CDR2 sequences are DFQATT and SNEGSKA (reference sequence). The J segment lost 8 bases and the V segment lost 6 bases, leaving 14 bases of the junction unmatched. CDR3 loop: CSAGDRVNQPQQYF. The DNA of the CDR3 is TGCAGTGCAGGGGACAGGGTGAACCAGCCCCAGCAGTACTTC.

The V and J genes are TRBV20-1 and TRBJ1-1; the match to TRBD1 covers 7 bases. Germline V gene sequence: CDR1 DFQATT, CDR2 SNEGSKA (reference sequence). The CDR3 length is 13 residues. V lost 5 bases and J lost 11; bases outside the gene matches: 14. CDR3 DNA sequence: TGCAGTGCTGCGGACGGAGGGGGCTATCGGGCTTTCTTT. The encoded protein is CSAADGGGYRAFF.

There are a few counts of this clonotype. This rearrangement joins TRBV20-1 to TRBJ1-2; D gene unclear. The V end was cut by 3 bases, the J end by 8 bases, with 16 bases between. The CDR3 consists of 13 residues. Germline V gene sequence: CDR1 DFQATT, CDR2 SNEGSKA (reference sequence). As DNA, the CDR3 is TGCAGTGCTAGCTTGTCGGTTGGCGGCGGCTACACCTTC. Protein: CSASLSVGGGYTF.

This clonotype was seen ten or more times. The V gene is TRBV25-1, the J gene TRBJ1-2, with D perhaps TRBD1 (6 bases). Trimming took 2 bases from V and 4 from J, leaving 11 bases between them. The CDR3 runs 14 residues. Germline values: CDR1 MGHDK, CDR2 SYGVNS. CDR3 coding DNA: TGTGCCAGCAGTGAAACAGGGAAATCCTATGGCTACACCTTC. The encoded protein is CASSETGKSYGYTF.

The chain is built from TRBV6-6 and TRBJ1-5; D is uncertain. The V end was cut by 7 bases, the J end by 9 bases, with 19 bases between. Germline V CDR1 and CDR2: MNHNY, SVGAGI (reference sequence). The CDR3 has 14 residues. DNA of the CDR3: TGTGCCAGCACCCCTAGTCCAGGCGGGCTGCCCCAGCATTTT. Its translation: CASTPSPGGLPQHF.

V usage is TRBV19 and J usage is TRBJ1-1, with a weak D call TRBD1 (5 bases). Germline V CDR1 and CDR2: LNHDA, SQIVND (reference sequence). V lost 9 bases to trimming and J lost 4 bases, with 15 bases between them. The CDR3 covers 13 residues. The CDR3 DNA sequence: TGTGCCAGCAGCAGGGCTCTGGGCACTGAAGCTTTCTTT. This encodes CASSRALGTEAFF. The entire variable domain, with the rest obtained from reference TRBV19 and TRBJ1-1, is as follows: DGGITQSPKYLFRKEGQNVTLSCEQNLNHDAMYWYRQDPGQGLRLIYYSQIVNDFQKGDIAEGYSVSREKKESFPLTVTSAQKNPTAFYLCASSRALGTEAFFGQGTRLTVV.

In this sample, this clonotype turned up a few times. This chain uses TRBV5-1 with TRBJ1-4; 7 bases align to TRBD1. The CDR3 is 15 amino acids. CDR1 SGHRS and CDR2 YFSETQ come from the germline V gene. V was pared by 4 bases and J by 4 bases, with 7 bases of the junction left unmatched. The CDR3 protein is CASSPRGFGNEKLFF. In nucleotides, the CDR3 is TGCGCCAGCAGCCCCAGGGGGTTTGGTAATGAAAAACTGTTTTTT.

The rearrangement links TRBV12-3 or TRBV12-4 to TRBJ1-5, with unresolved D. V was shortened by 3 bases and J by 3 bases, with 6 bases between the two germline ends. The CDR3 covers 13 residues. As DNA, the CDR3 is TGTGCCAGCAGTTTCTGGCTCAATCAGCCCCAGCATTTT. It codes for CASSFWLNQPQHF.

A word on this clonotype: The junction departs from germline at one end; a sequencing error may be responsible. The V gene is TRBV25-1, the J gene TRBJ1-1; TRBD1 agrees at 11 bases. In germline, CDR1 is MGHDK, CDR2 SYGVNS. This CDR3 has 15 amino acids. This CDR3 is CTSRASGTGGTEAFF. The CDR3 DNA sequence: TGTACCAGCAGAGCCTCCGGGACAGGGGGCACTGAAGCTTTCTTT.

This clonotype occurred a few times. CDR3 sequence: CSVPRRGGNTGELFF. The CDR3 region has the DNA TGCAGTGTCCCCCGGCGGGGGGGAAACACCGGGGAGCTGTTTTTT. The V gene is TRBV20-1, the J gene TRBJ2-2; 9 bases are a match to TRBD2. The germline V gene has CDR1 DFQATT and CDR2 SNEGSKA (reference sequence). The CDR3 is made up of 15 amino acids. J lost 2 bases, V lost 7 bases, and 8 bases had no gene match.